This T cell receptor beta chain was profiled in a study of response to subunit inactivated influenza vaccine (dated by TCRdb to 2017 to 2018). For the study in its entirety: Deep quantitative profiling of the T cell receptor repertoire was used in the study to follow responses to a trivalent subunit inactivated influenza vaccine. What the authors observed across the whole study: The authors suggested that each seasonal influenza vaccination may recruit only a limited number of new T cells.

Library creation used RT-PCR. Sequencing instrument: Illumina HiSeq 2500. TCRdb's own reprocessing of the public reads used fastp at Q25 and MiXCR and kept productive beta chains. Records with the same CDR3 protein are collapsed into one entry carrying the most frequent genes and DNA. The sample table contains fewer than 700,000 distinct CDR3 sequences; only one count was recorded for roughly 13% of them. In total, the top ten clones hold around 13% of the sample. Sample time point, as interpreted from the label and publication: 45 to 50 days after influenza vaccine administration. V and J lose 0 bases and 6 bases, and a span of 9 bases separates them. Based on the germline V gene, the CDR1 and CDR2 sequences are SGHRS and YFSETQ. The CDR3 spans 13 residues, from the cysteine through the phenylalanine. Only CDR3 DNA is held: 39 bases, read in frame from base 1. About this clonotype: Its recognized antigen is unknown. Per-base quality was not reported, and no clone a single base away is much larger than it.

The chain is assembled from TRBV5-1 and TRBJ2-5; too little of a D gene remains to name it. The sample here was PBMCs from blood, taken roughly 47 days after vaccination. The receptor comes from a man in his fifties or sixties who received an inactivated influenza vaccine. Donor details come from another sample of the same person, matched by shared clones. The CDR3 loop reads CASSLASIQTQYF. The nucleotides read TGCGCCAGCAGCTTGGCAAGCATCCAGACCCAGTACTTC.